What follows is one T cell receptor (beta chain) and its context. What it binds is not known. The V gene lost 0 bases and the J gene lost 1 base, with 5 bases spanning the gap. This CDR3 has 14 amino acids. The germline V gene has CDR1 KGHDR and CDR2 SFDVKD. Sequenced patients had shown CD8+CD57+ cell expansion by flow cytometry. There were no patients without severe acquired aplastic anemia. This entry comes from a study of CD8+CD57+ T cells in acquired aplastic anemia. Study summary: Sorted CD4+ and CD8+ cell DNA averaged 3.2 ug.

Points from the study as a whole: CD8+ Simpson's diversity in patients was not significantly different from that in controls.

Using genomic DNA as the template, TCR beta VDJ and CDR3 profiling was carried out. TCRdb analysed the reads with MiXCR anew, one entry per CDR3 protein. Among about 40,000 distinct CDR3 sequences listed, roughly 63% were seen once. Sequenced: sorted CD4+, CD8+, or CD8+CD57+ T cells (not recorded which) from PBMCs. The chain combines TRBV24-1 with TRBJ1-2, with no clear D. The receptor was derived from a human donor with aplastic anemia. The CDR3 DNA follows: TGTGCCACCAGTGATTTGGAGCTTAACTATGGCTACACCTTC. This translates into CATSDLELNYGYTF.